This T cell receptor beta chain was identified during a study of blood T cell repertoires in COVID-19. Germline lookup yields CDR1 MNHNS and CDR2 SASEGT. The CDR3 length is 14 residues. V gave up 1 base and J gave up 8 bases, with 12 bases separating them. This clone was observed a single time. The assay was immunoSEQ multiplex PCR, and TCRdb's table has in-frame clones only and misses some. The profile covers about 280,000 clones, with around 89% appearing a single time and around 2% taken by the ten largest. This chain connects TRBV6-1 to TRBJ1-3; no definite D call. Material for sequencing was PBMCs or T cells enriched from blood (not recorded which). The sequence came from an older woman in a cohort exposed to, infected with or recovered from COVID-19 (not recorded which). In DNA, the CDR3 is TGTGCCAGCAGTGAAGTTGACATCTCGGACACCATATATTTT. Translating gives CASSEVDISDTIYF.